This T cell receptor beta chain was captured in a study of OX40 agonist ivuxolimab in advanced cancers. Clones were sequenced by immunoSEQ multiplex PCR, and TCRdb holds only the in-frame ones, with some missing. This table holds tens of thousands of clones, roughly 90% found once. Trimming removed 4 bases at V and 5 bases at J, with 23 bases between. There are 17 residues in the CDR3. Germline loops: CDR1 MDHEN, CDR2 SYDVKM. Sequenced here: CD4+ or CD8+ T cells sorted from blood, sampled in a trial of the OX40 agonist ivuxolimab. This sequence joins TRBV28 and TRBJ2-5; perhaps TRBD1 as D (6 bases). The source is an adult with an advanced solid tumor such as melanoma, head and neck, liver or kidney cancer. The CDR3 bases are TGTGCCAGCAGTTCCGCTACCCCCCGCAGGGGCAGGGAGACCCAGTACTTC. It encodes CASSSATPRRGRETQYF.